A single sample gave rise to the 27 T cell receptor beta chains below, sequenced in a study of blood T cell repertoires in COVID-19. Sequencing was performed with immunoSEQ multiplex PCR; in TCRdb, only in-frame clones are kept and a portion is missing. The profile shows tens of thousands of clones, roughly four fifths of them singletons. Sample: peripheral blood. The source is a human donor in a cohort sampled during active COVID-19.

The chain joins TRBV19 to TRBJ1-3; no clear D gene. The CDR3 runs 14 residues. V gave up 5 bases and J gave up 0 bases, with 8 bases separating them. The germline V gene encodes CDR1 LNHDA and CDR2 SQIVND (reference sequence). In nucleotides, the CDR3 is TGTGCCAGTAGTGAGGATTACTCTGGAAACACCATATATTTT. This gives the protein CASSEDYSGNTIYF.

This chain connects TRBV3-1 (or the pseudogene TRBV3-2) to TRBJ2-2, with 8 nucleotides matching TRBD2. Germline V gene sequence: CDR1 LGHDT, CDR2 YNNKEL (reference sequence). The CDR3 is 16 amino acids. V lost 0 bases, J lost 6 bases, and 6 bases stayed unmatched. CDR3 nucleotide sequence: TGTGCCAGCAGCCAAGAGTACGGGGGGGCCTCCGGGGAGCTGTTTTTT. This encodes CASSQEYGGASGELFF.

DNA for the CDR3: TGTGCCAGCAGCCTTAAGGGAGATGAGAATTCACCCCTCCACTTT. It yields the protein CASSLKGDENSPLHF. J is TRBJ1-6 and V is TRBV7-8; D is unresolved. The CDR3 sequence is 15 residues long. V gave up 5 bases and J gave up 7 bases, with 15 bases separating them. Germline V lookup: CDR1 SGHVS, CDR2 FQNEAQ.

This sequence joins TRBV10-2 and TRBJ2-3; 9 positions match TRBD1. The CDR3 consists of 13 residues. After removal of 5 bases from V and 4 bases from J, the junction contained 1 base not matched to a gene. CDR1 and CDR2 from the germline V gene are WSHSY and SAAADI. In DNA, the CDR3 is TGCGCCAGCAGTTGGACAGGGGCAGATACGCAGTATTTT. Its protein product is CASSWTGADTQYF.

In DNA form, the CDR3 reads TGTGCCATCAGTGATCGGGGGGCGGGAAATGAGCAGTTCTTC. It is translated as CAISDRGAGNEQFF. V is TRBV10-3 and J is TRBJ2-1; maybe TRBD2 (7 bases). V was trimmed by 3 bases and J by 7 bases, leaving 13 bases between them. The germline gives CDR1 ENHRY, CDR2 SYGVKD. The CDR3 contains 14 residues.

The chain has TRBV11-2 and TRBJ2-1, with D perhaps TRBD2 (5 bases). Trimming pared 2 bases from V and 7 bases from J, leaving 9 bases between. Germline V gene data show CDR1 as SGHAT and CDR2 as FQNNGV. CDR3 size: 13 residues. DNA of the CDR3: TGTGCCAGCAGCTTATCCCGGGAAAATGAGCAGTTCTTC. This translates into CASSLSRENEQFF.

To note about this clone: Other DNA sequences of this sample code for an identical CDR3. V is TRBV5-4 and J is TRBJ1-2, with 7 bases fitting TRBD1. Germline V CDR1 and CDR2: SGHNT, YYREEE (reference sequence). The CDR3 runs to 12 residues. J lost 6 bases, V lost 2 bases, and 1 base had no gene match. The CDR3 protein is CASSFDRDGYTF. The CDR3 nucleotides read TGTGCCAGCAGCTTCGACAGGGATGGCTACACCTTC.

The chain is built from TRBV6-5 and TRBJ2-3; D unresolved. CDR3 size: 14 residues. The V end lost 10 bases, the J end lost 0 bases, and 14 bases lay between the germline ends. Germline loops: CDR1 MNHEY, CDR2 SVGAGI. The CDR3 sequence is CATKLTVSTDTQYF. Written as DNA, the CDR3 is TGTGCCACCAAGTTAACGGTTAGCACAGATACGCAGTATTTT.

The chain employs TRBV7-2 and TRBJ1-2, with 10 bases that match TRBD1. CDR3 length: 13 amino acids. CDR1 and CDR2 (germline): SGHTA, FQGNSA. The V and J ends lost 5 bases and 8 bases, in that order; junction bases with no gene match: 5. CDR3 sequence: CASSGGQGSGYTF. Written as DNA, the CDR3 is TGTGCCAGCAGCGGGGGACAGGGGAGCGGCTACACCTTC.

A single count supports this clone. The rearrangement uses TRBV7-7 and TRBJ2-7, with D maybe TRBD1 (5 bases). The CDR3 runs 15 residues. The V end lost 1 base, the J end lost 3 bases, and 13 bases lay between the germline ends. The germline V gene has CDR1 SSHAT and CDR2 FNYEAQ (reference sequence). The CDR3 DNA sequence: TGTGCCAGCAGCTTAGGGCAGGGCACTCACTACGAGCAGTACTTC. As protein: CASSLGQGTHYEQYF. Complete variable domain (other parts from reference TRBV7-7 and TRBJ2-7): GAGVSQSPRYKVTKRGQDVTLRCDPISSHATLYWYQQALGQGPEFLTYFNYEAQPDKSGLPSDRFSAERPEGSISTLTIQRTEQRDSAMYRCASSLGQGTHYEQYFGPGTRLTVT.

This clone was seen just once. The chain employs TRBV9 and TRBJ2-4; D perhaps matches TRBD1 (7 bases). The ends were cut back, 4 bases at V and 9 bases at J, with 20 bases in the middle. The CDR3 covers 15 residues. The germline CDR1 and CDR2 sequences are SGDLS and YYNGEE. The CDR3 DNA follows: TGTGCCAGCAGCCCGTATAGGACCCAGGGGGGCATTCAGTACTTC. It specifies CASSPYRTQGGIQYF.

V usage is TRBV5-1 and J usage is TRBJ1-4; 9 bases match TRBD1. Germline CDR1 reads SGHRS; CDR2 reads YFSETQ. The CDR3 contains 16 residues. The V segment lost 4 bases and the J segment 8 bases; nucleotides outside the gene matches: 12. For the CDR3, the DNA is TGCGCCAGCAGCCGGGGGATTTTGGACAGGGGCGAAAAACTGTTTTTT. Translated, it gives CASSRGILDRGEKLFF.

The chain uses TRBV7-3 and TRBJ2-3; D ambiguous. CDR1 is SGHTA and CDR2 is FQGTGA in the germline V gene. The CDR3 loop spans 14 amino acids. Between the trimmed V and J ends, which lost 5 bases and 2 bases, there was a span of 11 bases. CDR3 coding DNA: TGTGCCAGCAGCCTAGATCCCCCCACAGATACGCAGTATTTT. Translation: CASSLDPPTDTQYF. Variable domain in full (rest from reference TRBV7-3 and TRBJ2-3): GAGVSQTPSNKVTEKGKYVELRCDPISGHTALYWYRQSLGQGPEFLIYFQGTGAADDSGLPNDRFFAVRPEGSVSTLKIQRTERGDSAVYLCASSLDPPTDTQYFGPGTRLTVL.

The chain couples TRBV7-8 to TRBJ2-7; D possibly corresponds to TRBD1 (7 bases). The germline CDR1 and CDR2 sequences are SGHVS and FQNEAQ. V gave up 6 bases and J gave up 7 bases, with 19 bases separating them. This CDR3 contains 14 residues. The DNA of the CDR3 is TGTGCCAGCAGGCTCAGGGGGGCTACTGAGGAGCAGTACTTC. Translation gives CASRLRGATEEQYF.

The chain combines TRBV4-2 with TRBJ2-1, with TRBD2 matching over 9 bases. V shed 4 bases, J shed 8 bases, and the junction held 21 bases outside the gene matches. Germline V gives CDR1 LGHNA, CDR2 YNFKEQ. The CDR3 length is 19 residues. CDR3 nucleotides: TGTGCCAGCAGCCGAAAGAAAGGGCGGGGGGGCCTCGTGAGGGATGAGCAGTTCTTC. This translates into CASSRKKGRGGLVRDEQFF.

V and J are TRBV30 and TRBJ1-2; D perhaps matches TRBD1 (5 bases). Germline V gene lookup returns CDR1 GTSNPN and CDR2 SVGIG (reference sequence). V was pared by 7 bases and J by 4 bases, with 16 bases between. The CDR3 has 13 amino acids. This chain's CDR3 is CASRRGGSYGYTF. CDR3 nucleotides: TGTGCCTCGCGACGGGGGGGTAGCTATGGCTACACCTTC.

Here the CDR3 reads CASSPESSLGTSTDTQYF. The CDR3 region has the DNA TGTGCCAGCAGTCCGGAATCCAGTCTAGGGACTAGCACAGATACGCAGTATTTT. This chain uses TRBV7-9 with TRBJ2-3; D is perhaps TRBD2 (6 bases). V was trimmed by 6 bases and J by 0 bases, leaving 22 bases between them. The CDR3 has 18 residues. CDR1 SEHNR and CDR2 FQNEAQ come from the germline V gene (reference sequence).

J is TRBJ2-1 and V is TRBV2, with 8 bases aligning to TRBD2. This CDR3 region has 15 residues. The trim removed 3 bases at V and 6 bases at J, leaving 7 bases unmatched. Germline CDR1 and CDR2: SNHLY and FYNNEI. CDR3 sequence reads: CASSDTGGRFNEQFF. The CDR3 bases are TGTGCCAGCAGTGATACGGGGGGGCGGTTCAATGAGCAGTTCTTC.

This rearrangement joins TRBV6-5 to TRBJ2-3, with D unclear. The CDR3 runs 15 residues. CDR1 and CDR2 from the germline V gene are MNHEY and SVGAGI. Trimming shortened V by 6 bases and J by 2 bases, and 15 bases separated the two germline ends. CDR3 sequence (DNA): TGTGCCAGCAGAGTCCTCTTCTACTTCACAGATACGCAGTATTTT. Translation: CASRVLFYFTDTQYF.

The chain links TRBV7-8 to TRBJ2-3; tentative D call: TRBD2 (5 bases). Between the trimmed V and J ends, which lost 6 bases and 8 bases, there was a span of 18 bases. The CDR3 sequence is 14 residues long. Germline values: CDR1 SGHVS, CDR2 FQNEAQ. CDR3 amino acids: CASRPDFRVGTQYF. As DNA, the CDR3 is TGTGCCAGCAGGCCGGACTTTCGGGTGGGTACGCAGTATTTT.

The chain couples TRBV30 to TRBJ1-4; 9 bases match TRBD1. The CDR3 totals 16 residues. Looked up from germline, CDR1 is GTSNPN and CDR2 is SVGIG (reference sequence). V shed 2 bases, J shed 8 bases, and the junction held 12 bases outside the gene matches. The CDR3 loop is CAWSPRPGTGTEKLFF. The CDR3 nucleotides are TGTGCCTGGAGTCCAAGGCCGGGGACAGGGACCGAAAAACTGTTTTTT.

This chain connects TRBV7-8 to TRBJ1-3, with D possibly being TRBD1 (5 bases). The V end was cut by 0 bases, the J end by 4 bases, with 13 bases between. This CDR3 spans 16 amino acids. Germline CDR1 and CDR2: SGHVS and FQNEAQ. The CDR3 bases are TGTGCCAGCAGCTTAGCCGAGCAGGGATCAGGAAACACCATATATTTT. The encoded protein is CASSLAEQGSGNTIYF.

The chain couples TRBV6-2 or TRBV6-3 to TRBJ1-2, with TRBD1 identical over 10 bases. Trimming removed 5 bases from V and 6 bases from J; junction bases left unmatched: 9. Germline V gene data show CDR1 as MNHEY and CDR2 as SVGEGT. CDR3 length: 15 amino acids. The CDR3 sequence: CASSGPGQGTDGYTF. CDR3 DNA sequence: TGTGCCAGCAGTGGACCGGGACAGGGGACTGATGGCTACACCTTC.

J is TRBJ2-7 and V is TRBV27, with 9 bases that match TRBD1. The CDR3 is made up of 14 amino acids. V trimming: 8 bases; J trimming: 7 bases; junction bases outside the gene matches: 12. Per germline, CDR1 MNHEY and CDR2 SMNVEV (reference sequence). This CDR3 reads CASGPTGTGREQYF. CDR3 bases: TGTGCCAGCGGGCCCACCGGGACAGGGAGGGAGCAGTACTTC.

This chain links TRBV18 with TRBJ1-6; 9 bases map to TRBD1. Looked up from germline, CDR1 is KGHSH and CDR2 is LQKENI. The V gene end was trimmed by 3 bases and the J gene end by 7 bases; junction bases not matched to a gene: 4. The CDR3 consists of 15 residues. The CDR3 here is CASSPGTGQNSPLHF. The CDR3 coding sequence is TGTGCCAGCTCACCCGGGACAGGGCAGAATTCACCCCTCCACTTT.

The V gene is TRBV3-1 (or the pseudogene TRBV3-2), the J gene TRBJ1-1; weak D call: TRBD1 (5 bases). V was trimmed by 1 base and J by 11 bases, leaving 11 bases between them. This CDR3 is 12 amino acids long. Germline V lookup: CDR1 LGHDT, CDR2 YNNKEL (reference sequence). Here the CDR3 reads CASSQARVGAFF. Here the CDR3 DNA reads TGTGCCAGCAGCCAAGCCAGGGTCGGGGCTTTCTTT.

The rearrangement links TRBV11-2 to TRBJ2-5; the D gene is possibly TRBD2 (6 bases). Per germline, CDR1 SGHAT and CDR2 FQNNGV. The V gene lost 5 bases and the J gene lost 5 bases, with 18 bases spanning the gap. The CDR3 has 15 residues. CDR3 DNA sequence: TGTGCCAGCAGCATGCCTTGGGGGGTTCGGGAGACCCAGTACTTC. It specifies CASSMPWGVRETQYF. The variable domain in full, completed from reference TRBV11-2 and TRBJ2-5, reads EAGVAQSPRYKIIEKRQSVAFWCNPISGHATLYWYQQILGQGPKLLIQFQNNGVVDDSQLPKDRFSAERLKGVDSTLKIQPAKLEDSAVYLCASSMPWGVRETQYFGPGTRLLVL.